This is a list of T cell receptor beta chains from one sample in a study of T cell repertoires in cytomegalovirus infection. TCRdb itself ran the reads through MiXCR, one entry per CDR3 protein. The repertoire consists of a few hundred thousand distinct CDR3 sequences, with about 39% occurring once and the leading ten covering around 50%. The antigens of these receptors remain unknown. The sequencing used cultured PBMCs, collected from culture after CMV antigen stimulation. Receptors originate from a human donor in good health (CMV status not recorded). Some clones in this sample may be carry-over from other donors' samples. Both conserved end residues are part of each CDR3. Fields, in order: clone size, D gene, J gene, V gene, CDR3 DNA, CDR3 protein. The D gene is left open where the match is weak. Clone size is stated in some rows and not others, as once, few, many or a class when expanded.

abundance: -
d_gene: TRBD2
j_gene: TRBJ2-3
v_gene: TRBV7-6
CDR3nt: TGTGCCAGCAGACTAGCGGGAGCCGACACAGATACGCAGTATTTT
CDR3aa: CASRLAGADTDTQYF

abundance: -
d_gene: TRBD2
j_gene: TRBJ2-7
v_gene: TRBV20-1
CDR3nt: TGCAGTGCTAGGTGGGGGGGAACCGAGCAGTACTTC
CDR3aa: CSARWGGTEQYF

abundance: many
d_gene: -
j_gene: TRBJ1-2
v_gene: TRBV7-2
CDR3nt: TGTGCCAGCAGCCCGGACCTTCGGCGTAACTATGGCTACACCTTC
CDR3aa: CASSPDLRRNYGYTF

abundance: -
d_gene: -
j_gene: TRBJ2-2
v_gene: TRBV4-2
CDR3nt: TGTGCCAGCAGCCAGTTCGCCGGGGGGCCCTCCACCGGGGAGCTGTTTTTT
CDR3aa: CASSQFAGGPSTGELFF

abundance: -
d_gene: TRBD1
j_gene: TRBJ1-1
v_gene: TRBV20-1
CDR3nt: TGCAGTGCTAGAACCCGGACAGGCTTTGAAGCTTTCTTT
CDR3aa: CSARTRTGFEAFF

abundance: many
d_gene: -
j_gene: TRBJ2-1
v_gene: TRBV7-2
CDR3nt: TGTGCCAGCAGCTTACCACAGGGATTCGATGAGCAGTTCTTC
CDR3aa: CASSLPQGFDEQFF

abundance: few
d_gene: TRBD2
j_gene: TRBJ2-5
v_gene: TRBV7-6
CDR3nt: TGTGCCAGCAGCTTAGGCCAAGCGGGAGGGGAGACCCAGTACTTC
CDR3aa: CASSLGQAGGETQYF

abundance: -
d_gene: TRBD1
j_gene: TRBJ2-3
v_gene: TRBV10-3
CDR3nt: TGTGCCGGGGGAACAGGGGTAAACGCAGATACGCAGTATTTT
CDR3aa: CAGGTGVNADTQYF

abundance: few
d_gene: TRBD1
j_gene: TRBJ2-5
v_gene: TRBV6-2/TRBV6-3
CDR3nt: TGTGCCAGCAGTTACCCACGACGTTACAGGGGTTCGGAGACCCAGTACTTC
CDR3aa: CASSYPRRYRGSETQYF

abundance: -
d_gene: -
j_gene: TRBJ2-2
v_gene: TRBV7-4
CDR3nt: TGTGCCAGCAGCCCGGACGGGTGGGAGCTGTTTTTT
CDR3aa: CASSPDGWELFF

abundance: few
d_gene: -
j_gene: TRBJ1-6
v_gene: TRBV4-3
CDR3nt: TGCGCCAGCAGCCACCGGGACCCCAATTCACCCCTCCACTTT
CDR3aa: CASSHRDPNSPLHF

abundance: -
d_gene: -
j_gene: TRBJ2-7
v_gene: TRBV27
CDR3nt: TGTGCCAGCGGTTTAAGGGTAAACCCCCTGGAAGGAGGATCCTACGAGCAGTACTTC
CDR3aa: CASGLRVNPLEGGSYEQYF

abundance: few
d_gene: -
j_gene: TRBJ1-5
v_gene: TRBV15
CDR3nt: TGTGCCACCAGCAGAGATATCCGGGGGCAACAGCCCCAGCATTTT
CDR3aa: CATSRDIRGQQPQHF

abundance: few
d_gene: -
j_gene: TRBJ2-2
v_gene: TRBV7-2
CDR3nt: TGTGCCAGCAGTACAATCGGAGGGGCGCACACCGGGGAGCTGTTTTTT
CDR3aa: CASSTIGGAHTGELFF

abundance: -
d_gene: -
j_gene: TRBJ1-5
v_gene: TRBV10-3
CDR3nt: TGTGCCATCAGTGAGTATCGGGGCAATCAGCCCCAGCATTTT
CDR3aa: CAISEYRGNQPQHF

abundance: many
d_gene: TRBD2
j_gene: TRBJ2-2
v_gene: TRBV7-2
CDR3nt: TGTGCCAGCAGCTTTAGTCTAGCGGGTGGCACCGGGGAGCTGTTTTTT
CDR3aa: CASSFSLAGGTGELFF

abundance: -
d_gene: -
j_gene: TRBJ1-1
v_gene: TRBV7-2
CDR3nt: TGTGCCAGCAGCCAACGTAGGAACACTGAAGCTTTCTTT
CDR3aa: CASSQRRNTEAFF

abundance: -
d_gene: -
j_gene: TRBJ1-5
v_gene: TRBV2
CDR3nt: TGTGCCAGCAGTTTACAGGACAATCAGCCCCAGCATTTT
CDR3aa: CASSLQDNQPQHF

abundance: many
d_gene: -
j_gene: TRBJ1-1
v_gene: TRBV7-8
CDR3nt: TGTGCCAGCAGCTTAGAGGCAGGGGCGAACACTGAAGCTTTCTTT
CDR3aa: CASSLEAGANTEAFF

abundance: once
d_gene: TRBD1
j_gene: TRBJ2-3
v_gene: TRBV5-1
CDR3nt: TGCGCCAGCAGCTTAGGACAGGGGCAGTTGGCGCAGTATTTT
CDR3aa: CASSLGQGQLAQYF

abundance: -
d_gene: TRBD1
j_gene: TRBJ2-7
v_gene: TRBV18
CDR3nt: TGTGCCAGCTCGCCCGACAGGGGGGCCGTTTACGAGCAGTACTTC
CDR3aa: CASSPDRGAVYEQYF

abundance: once
d_gene: -
j_gene: TRBJ1-1
v_gene: TRBV7-2
CDR3nt: TGTGCCAGCAGCTTAGGAACCGTGCCTCCTGAAGCTTTCTTT
CDR3aa: CASSLGTVPPEAFF

abundance: many
d_gene: TRBD2
j_gene: TRBJ2-2
v_gene: TRBV7-8
CDR3nt: TGTGCCAGCAGCTTAGCCCGTCTAGCGGGGGGACCCACCGGGGAGCTGTTTTTT
CDR3aa: CASSLARLAGGPTGELFF

abundance: -
d_gene: TRBD1
j_gene: TRBJ2-5
v_gene: TRBV10-3
CDR3nt: TGTGCCATCAGTGAGCCTACCGGGACAGGGGTTGGGACCCAGTACTTC
CDR3aa: CAISEPTGTGVGTQYF

abundance: few
d_gene: -
j_gene: TRBJ1-5
v_gene: TRBV7-8
CDR3nt: TGTGCCAGCAGCTTAGGCGATCCAGGCGGGCAGCCCCAGCATTTT
CDR3aa: CASSLGDPGGQPQHF

abundance: -
d_gene: -
j_gene: TRBJ2-5
v_gene: TRBV19
CDR3nt: TGTGCCAGTAGTATATTGATAACACAACCGACCCAGTACTTC
CDR3aa: CASSILITQPTQYF

abundance: -
d_gene: -
j_gene: TRBJ1-5
v_gene: TRBV27
CDR3nt: TGTGCCAGCAGCCCTATAGGCCGAGGTCGCAATCAGCCCCAGCATTTT
CDR3aa: CASSPIGRGRNQPQHF

abundance: -
d_gene: -
j_gene: TRBJ1-2
v_gene: TRBV7-6
CDR3nt: TGTGCCAGCAGCCCTCTCGGCAGCGGCTATGGCTACACCTTC
CDR3aa: CASSPLGSGYGYTF

abundance: few
d_gene: -
j_gene: TRBJ1-5
v_gene: TRBV11-2
CDR3nt: TGTGCCAGCTCGAGGGGGGACTATAGCAATCAGCCCCAGCATTTT
CDR3aa: CASSRGDYSNQPQHF

abundance: -
d_gene: -
j_gene: TRBJ2-1
v_gene: TRBV20-1
CDR3nt: TGCAGTGCTGGGACCACTCCCTACAATGAGCAGTTCTTC
CDR3aa: CSAGTTPYNEQFF

abundance: -
d_gene: -
j_gene: TRBJ2-7
v_gene: TRBV18
CDR3nt: TGTGCCAGCTCCAAATCTGGGTCGCTTTATGGGTCCTACGAGCAGTACTTC
CDR3aa: CASSKSGSLYGSYEQYF

abundance: -
d_gene: TRBD2
j_gene: TRBJ2-2
v_gene: TRBV7-2
CDR3nt: TGTGCCAGCAGCCCAAGCTCTAGCGGAGCTACCGGGGAGCTGTTTTTT
CDR3aa: CASSPSSSGATGELFF

abundance: -
d_gene: -
j_gene: TRBJ2-5
v_gene: TRBV2
CDR3nt: TGTGCCAGCACCCCGGGGAAAGGGAAGGCGACCCAGTACTTC
CDR3aa: CASTPGKGKATQYF

abundance: -
d_gene: -
j_gene: TRBJ2-3
v_gene: TRBV5-6
CDR3nt: TGTGCCAGCAGCATGTTGCTCACAGATACGCAGTATTTT
CDR3aa: CASSMLLTDTQYF

abundance: -
d_gene: -
j_gene: TRBJ2-1
v_gene: TRBV9
CDR3nt: TGTGCCAGCAGCGTAGGGACAAGCTCCTACAATGAGCAGTTCTTC
CDR3aa: CASSVGTSSYNEQFF

abundance: few
d_gene: -
j_gene: TRBJ1-3
v_gene: TRBV29-1
CDR3nt: TGCAGCGTTGAGGGGACGGGGAACACCATATATTTT
CDR3aa: CSVEGTGNTIYF

abundance: few
d_gene: -
j_gene: TRBJ2-7
v_gene: TRBV7-2
CDR3nt: TGTGCCAGCAGCCCGCAGCGTATCGGGCAGTACTTC
CDR3aa: CASSPQRIGQYF

abundance: -
d_gene: -
j_gene: TRBJ2-1
v_gene: TRBV6-5
CDR3nt: TGTGCCAGCAGTTACGGGGGTGGGCGGCGATCGAATGAGCAGTTCTTC
CDR3aa: CASSYGGGRRSNEQFF

abundance: -
d_gene: -
j_gene: TRBJ2-2
v_gene: TRBV10-3
CDR3nt: TGTGCCATCAGTCGACAGCCCGCCACGAACACCGGGGAGCTGTTTTTT
CDR3aa: CAISRQPATNTGELFF

abundance: -
d_gene: TRBD1
j_gene: TRBJ1-5
v_gene: TRBV12-3/TRBV12-4
CDR3nt: TGTGCCAGCAGCACGACAGGGAGGCAGCCCCAGCATTTT
CDR3aa: CASSTTGRQPQHF

abundance: -
d_gene: -
j_gene: TRBJ2-7
v_gene: TRBV7-2
CDR3nt: TGTGCCAGCAGCTTAGCTTATGTGGACTTATACGAGCAGTACTTC
CDR3aa: CASSLAYVDLYEQYF

abundance: -
d_gene: TRBD2
j_gene: TRBJ2-7
v_gene: TRBV19
CDR3nt: TGTGCCAGTAGACCGGCCCTAGGGGAGGGACCCTACGAGCAGTACTTC
CDR3aa: CASRPALGEGPYEQYF

abundance: -
d_gene: TRBD2
j_gene: TRBJ2-3
v_gene: TRBV5-6
CDR3nt: TGTGCCAGCAGCTTGTTTGGCGGACTAGCGGGAGCGAGGTCGGGCACAGATACGCAGTATTTT
CDR3aa: CASSLFGGLAGARSGTDTQYF

abundance: many
d_gene: -
j_gene: TRBJ1-5
v_gene: TRBV7-2
CDR3nt: TGTGCCAGCAGCTTAGCCGGGACTTACAATCAGCCCCAGCATTTT
CDR3aa: CASSLAGTYNQPQHF

abundance: few
d_gene: -
j_gene: TRBJ2-7
v_gene: TRBV6-2/TRBV6-3
CDR3nt: TGTGCCAGCAGTCCAGGGCGAATCAGGTCCGACGAGCAGTACTTC
CDR3aa: CASSPGRIRSDEQYF

abundance: few
d_gene: -
j_gene: TRBJ1-1
v_gene: TRBV2
CDR3nt: TGTGCCAGCATGACTGTTCCGGAGAGCACTGAAGCTTTCTTT
CDR3aa: CASMTVPESTEAFF

abundance: -
d_gene: -
j_gene: TRBJ2-1
v_gene: TRBV19
CDR3nt: TGTGCCAGTAGTATAGAATTATCCGGTGAGCAGTTCTTC
CDR3aa: CASSIELSGEQFF

abundance: many
d_gene: -
j_gene: TRBJ1-2
v_gene: TRBV7-2
CDR3nt: TGTGCCAGCAGCCCTTTGAGTCCTAACTATGGCTACACCTTC
CDR3aa: CASSPLSPNYGYTF

abundance: -
d_gene: -
j_gene: TRBJ1-1
v_gene: TRBV6-5
CDR3nt: TGTGCCAGCAGTTACTCGATGCCAGGGGCGAAGAACACTGAAGCTTTCTTT
CDR3aa: CASSYSMPGAKNTEAFF